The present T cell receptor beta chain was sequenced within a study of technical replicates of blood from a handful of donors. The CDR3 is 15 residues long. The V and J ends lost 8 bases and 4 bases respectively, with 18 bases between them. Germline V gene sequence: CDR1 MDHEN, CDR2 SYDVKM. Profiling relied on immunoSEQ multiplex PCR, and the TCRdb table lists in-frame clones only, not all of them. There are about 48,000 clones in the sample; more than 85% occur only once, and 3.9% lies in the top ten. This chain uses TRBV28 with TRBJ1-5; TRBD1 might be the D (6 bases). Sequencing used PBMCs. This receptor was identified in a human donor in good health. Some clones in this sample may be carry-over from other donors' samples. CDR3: CASVQSGGGNQPQHF. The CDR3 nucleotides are TGTGCCAGCGTCCAGTCTGGGGGCGGGAATCAGCCCCAGCATTTT.